What follows is one TCR beta chain and its context. Its specificity is unknown. These data come from a study of type 1 regulatory T cells. About the study: This in vitro CD4 product, T-allo10, is enriched for Tr1 cells and alloantigen-specific.

TCRdb used MiXCR to reprocess the reads, holding one entry per CDR3 protein. Found here are over 55,000 distinct CDR3 sequences, roughly 60% of them singletons; the top ten hold 7.6%. Material for sequencing was cultured T cells, either the whole culture or a sorted T cell fraction (not recorded which). Subset reported: Tr1-enriched cell product generated in vitro against host alloantigens. This sequence was found in a human donor in good health.

The CDR3 region has the DNA TGTGCCAGCAGCATTTCTAGGCCCCAGGGCGAGCAGTACTTC. This gives the protein CASSISRPQGEQYF. The V and J genes are TRBV7-2 and TRBJ2-7; a possible D gene is TRBD1 (5 bases). V lost 5 bases and J lost 6, with 17 bases in between. The germline V gene encodes CDR1 SGHTA and CDR2 FQGNSA. This CDR3 has 14 amino acids.